This TCR beta chain derives from a study of T cells in Graves' hyperthyroidism and ophthalmopathy. For the study at large: The initial diagnosis was the point when peripheral blood was collected, ahead of any treatment. Study results and limitations: Stable hyperthyroidism was separated from ophthalmopathy by a model based on 13 V-J features.

Germline CDR1 reads SEHNR; CDR2 reads FQNEAQ (reference sequence). The V end lost 5 bases, the J end lost 6 bases, and 8 bases lay between the germline ends. CDR3 size: 11 residues. The source material, RNA transcripts, was used to amplify TCR beta CDR3 regions. TCR CDR3 underwent first-round RT-PCR with the HTBI primer set. TCRdb re-derived calls from the multiplex PCR reads in MiXCR, one entry per CDR3 protein. Of 640,000 or so distinct CDR3 sequences detected, 14% appear once; the ten largest clones hold 7.1%. This clonotype was seen repeatedly, ten times or more. Its antigen remains unidentified. The origin of this receptor is a woman between 18 and 30 years old with Graves' ophthalmopathy. The material sequenced was blood. This chain connects TRBV7-9 to TRBJ2-7; a weak D match, TRBD2 (5 bases). CDR3: CASSPGLEQYF. In DNA form, the CDR3 reads TGTGCCAGCAGCCCTGGACTCGAGCAGTACTTC.